These 11 T cell receptor beta chains came from one sample sequenced in a study of T cell repertoires in aging, cancer and after chemotherapy. The template was genomic DNA from peripheral blood, not RNA. Rearranged V-D-J TRB sequences were amplified with a mixed TRB-A/B primer pool. TCRdb re-called the multiplex PCR reads with MiXCR, one entry per CDR3 protein. The repertoire consists of around 1,300 distinct CDR3 sequences, with about 30% occurring once and the leading ten covering roughly 71%. Specimen: blood. These receptors came from a human donor with a solid tumor.

CDR3 amino acids: CASREVVGGYNEQFF. The CDR3 bases are TGTGCCAGCAGGGAGGTAGTCGGCGGGTACAATGAGCAGTTCTTC. This chain uses TRBV6-1 with TRBJ2-1; TRBD2 might be the D (5 bases). The CDR3 is 15 amino acids. Germline V gene data show CDR1 as MNHNS and CDR2 as SASEGT. V was trimmed by 6 bases and J by 4 bases, leaving 16 bases between them.

Written as DNA, the CDR3 is TGTGCCAGCAGCTTAGCGGACCCGATATCAGATACGCAGTATTTT. Its translation is CASSLADPISDTQYF. The chain has TRBV5-4 and TRBJ2-3; D perhaps matches TRBD2 (5 bases). The CDR3 runs to 15 residues. CDR1 is SGHNT and CDR2 is YYREEE in the germline V gene (reference sequence). Trimming took off 2 bases at V and 4 bases at J, with 14 bases between the two ends.

This clonotype was found a few times. V gene TRBV5-6 combines with J gene TRBJ2-1, with D unresolved. Germline V lookup: CDR1 SGHDT, CDR2 YYEEEE. CDR3 length: 15 amino acids. Trimming pared 2 bases from V and 5 bases from J, leaving 14 bases between. The CDR3 DNA follows: TGTGCCAGCAGCTTACGGATTACGGTCAACAATGAGCAGTTCTTC. Translating gives CASSLRITVNNEQFF.

This chain joins TRBV7-2 and TRBJ2-7; 8 bases match TRBD2. V shed 5 bases and J 4 bases; nucleotides not matched to a gene: 10. This CDR3 spans 15 amino acids. Germline CDR1 and CDR2: SGHTA and FQGNSA. CDR3 nucleotide sequence: TGTGCCAGCAGCCCGGGACTAGGGGAGGGGTACGAGCAGTACTTC. Residues: CASSPGLGEGYEQYF.

This clonotype is judged large. The chain employs TRBV5-6 and TRBJ1-2, with D possibly being TRBD1 (5 bases). The CDR3 sequence is 13 residues long. The V end lost 3 bases, the J end lost 0 bases, and 6 bases lay between the germline ends. CDR1 is SGHDT and CDR2 is YYEEEE in the germline V gene. The CDR3 DNA is TGTGCCAGCAGCTCAGGGACTAACTATGGCTACACCTTC. It translates to CASSSGTNYGYTF. Full variable domain (missing parts from reference TRBV5-6 and TRBJ1-2): DAGVTQSPTHLIKTRGQQVTLRCSPKSGHDTVSWYQQALGQGPQFIFQYYEEEERQRGNFPDRFSGHQFPNYSSELNVNALLLGDSALYLCASSSGTNYGYTFGSGTRLTVV.

This chain joins TRBV5-1 and TRBJ2-3; D unresolved. The V and J ends lost 0 bases and 7 bases respectively, with 18 bases between them. CDR1 SGHRS and CDR2 YFSETQ come from the germline V gene. The CDR3 is made up of 16 amino acids. In nucleotides, the CDR3 is TGCGCCAGCAGCTTGGGTCTTCAGCTGTTGCAGCATACGCAGTATTTT. Protein product: CASSLGLQLLQHTQYF.

This clonotype qualifies as medium-sized. The rearrangement links TRBV20-1 to TRBJ1-6; 7 bases map to TRBD1. The germline V gene has CDR1 DFQATT and CDR2 SNEGSKA (reference sequence). V trimming: 6 bases; J trimming: 7 bases; junction bases outside the gene matches: 12. The CDR3 runs 15 residues. CDR3 sequence: CSATQVTGRNSPLHF. Written as DNA, the CDR3 is TGCAGTGCCACCCAGGTGACAGGGCGAAATTCACCCCTCCACTTT.

The chain carries TRBV7-9 and TRBJ1-2, with a possible D match to TRBD1 (5 bases). The V gene's germline CDR1 is SEHNR and CDR2 FQNEAQ (reference sequence). This CDR3 is 15 amino acids long. Trimming took off 3 bases at V and 0 bases at J, with 11 bases between the two ends. The CDR3, as DNA: TGTGCCAGCAGCTTGGGACTGGGAGCTAACTATGGCTACACCTTC. It encodes CASSLGLGANYGYTF.

The rearrangement joins TRBV27 to TRBJ2-7, with TRBD1 matching 7 bases. Germline CDR1 is MNHEY and CDR2 is SMNVEV (reference sequence). V lost 6 bases and J lost 0; bases outside the gene matches: 11. CDR3 length equals 16 residues. The CDR3 loop is CASRPQGVGSSYEQYF. In nucleotides, the CDR3 is TGTGCCAGCAGACCCCAGGGGGTTGGAAGCTCCTACGAGCAGTACTTC.

The chain has TRBV5-4 and TRBJ1-1; 8 bases match TRBD1. The CDR3 sequence is 14 residues long. Per the germline V gene, CDR1 is SGHNT and CDR2 is YYREEE (reference sequence). V shed 2 bases and J 1 base; nucleotides not matched to a gene: 1. Here the CDR3 reads CASSFQGANTEAFF. The CDR3 coding sequence is TGTGCCAGCAGCTTTCAGGGGGCGAACACTGAAGCTTTCTTT. The full variable domain, rest sourced from reference TRBV5-4 and TRBJ1-1, is ETGVTQSPTHLIKTRGQQVTLRCSSQSGHNTVSWYQQALGQGPQFIFQYYREEENGRGNFPPRFSGLQFPNYSSELNVNALELDDSALYLCASSFQGANTEAFFGQGTRLTVV.

The CDR3 bases are TGTGCCAGCAGCTCCCACGGCGGGGGGGCAAGGACGCAGTATTTT. This codes for CASSSHGGGARTQYF. The chain uses TRBV7-2 and TRBJ2-3; TRBD2 matches at 9 bases. J gave up 9 bases and V 4 bases, and 11 bases lay outside the gene matches. Germline V lookup: CDR1 SGHTA, CDR2 FQGNSA. The CDR3 spans 15 residues.